This T cell receptor beta chain originates from a study of beta chain features in type 1 diabetes. General study points: When VDJ junctions were examined, type 1 diabetes patients showed fewer insertions and more deletions. Moderate but significant shortening of TCRB CDR3s was recorded in all four CD4+ subsets from Type 1 diabetes patients.

Sorting of CD4+ naive, central memory, regulatory and stem cell-like memory cells was performed via CD45RO/CCR7/CD25/CD127/CD95/CD27. Comment on this clone: The antigen is not known.

The CDR3 covers 13 residues. Germline CDR1 reads ENHRY; CDR2 reads SYGVKD. The germline V and J ends were trimmed by 2 bases and 8 bases, with 9 bases remaining between them. The whole isolated RNA underwent reverse transcription, so sequencing captured expressed TCRB transcripts. TCRdb keeps only in-frame clones here, not all; method: immunoSEQ multiplex PCR. The data contain approximately 730,000 clones, 13% of them singletons. The gene calls are TRBV10-3 and TRBJ1-4; D is undetermined. Sample: naive CD4+ T cells from blood. The receptor's source is a man younger than 35 with type 1 diabetes. CDR3 sequence: CAISEGSGEKLFF. The CDR3 bases are TGTGCCATCAGTGAGGGGTCTGGGGAAAAACTGTTTTTT.